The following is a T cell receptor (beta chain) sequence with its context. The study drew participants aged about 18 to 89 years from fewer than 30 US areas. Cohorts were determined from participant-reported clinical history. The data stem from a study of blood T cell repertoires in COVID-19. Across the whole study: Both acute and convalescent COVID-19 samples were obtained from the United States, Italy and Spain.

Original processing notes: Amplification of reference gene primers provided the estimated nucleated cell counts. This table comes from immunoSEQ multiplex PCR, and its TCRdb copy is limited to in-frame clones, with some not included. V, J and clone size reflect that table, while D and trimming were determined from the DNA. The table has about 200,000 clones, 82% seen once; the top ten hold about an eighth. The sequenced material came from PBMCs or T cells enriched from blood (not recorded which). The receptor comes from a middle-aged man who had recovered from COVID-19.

CDR3 in DNA: TGCGCCAGCAGCTTAGGGGACTCTGGAAACACCATATATTTT. This encodes CASSLGDSGNTIYF. The chain employs TRBV5-1 and TRBJ1-3, with D possibly TRBD1 on 5 matching bases. V lost 2 bases and J lost 0, with 6 bases in between. Germline values: CDR1 SGHRS, CDR2 YFSETQ. The CDR3 consists of 14 residues.